Shown below are 9 T cell receptor beta chains from a single sample sequenced in a study of CD8+ T cells in alopecia areata. Indicated treatment: oral pan-JAK inhibitor, 5-10 mg twice daily. Extracted RNA was reverse transcribed, and the resulting cDNA served as sequencing template. Clones were read by immunoSEQ multiplex PCR, and TCRdb kept only the in-frame ones, dropping some. The sample yields some 200,000 clones, 55% to 75% seen once. The sample here was CD4+ T cells sorted from blood, taken at week 24, from a patient treated with tofacitinib. Receptors originate from a human donor with alopecia areata.

This chain links TRBV11-2 with TRBJ2-1; 7 bases line up with TRBD2. Germline values: CDR1 SGHAT, CDR2 FQNNGV. The CDR3 is made up of 15 amino acids. V gave up 5 bases and J gave up 9 bases; unmatched junction bases: 13. CDR3 sequence: CASSQRTSWAGEQFF. CDR3 DNA sequence: TGTGCCAGCAGCCAGAGGACTAGTTGGGCGGGTGAGCAGTTCTTC.

This clone was seen a few times. The chain has TRBV29-1 and TRBJ2-3; 8 bases agree with TRBD2. V trimming: 7 bases; J trimming: 0 bases; junction bases outside the gene matches: 9. CDR1 is SQVTM and CDR2 is ANQGSEA in the germline V gene. The CDR3 is 15 amino acids. The DNA of the CDR3 is TGCAGCGCCAGAACTAGCGGCCTAAGCACAGATACGCAGTATTTT. Translation gives CSARTSGLSTDTQYF.

This clone was counted a few times. The chain has TRBV5-4 and TRBJ1-1; a possible D gene is TRBD1 (5 bases). V was shortened by 0 bases and J by 6 bases, with 9 bases between the two germline ends. Germline V gives CDR1 SGHNT, CDR2 YYREEE (reference sequence). This CDR3 has 13 residues. The CDR3 region is CASSLAGGSEAFF. DNA for the CDR3: TGTGCCAGCAGCTTGGCCGGGGGATCTGAAGCTTTCTTT.

The chain couples TRBV7-2 to TRBJ1-6; D might be TRBD1 (5 bases). Trimming stripped 3 bases from V and 6 bases from J, with 12 bases between. In germline, CDR1 is SGHTA, CDR2 FQGNSA. This CDR3 has 15 residues. CDR3 sequence: CASSFSPGFNSPLHF. CDR3 coding DNA: TGTGCCAGCAGCTTTAGCCCAGGGTTTAATTCACCCCTCCACTTT.

A few counts support this clone. The chain has TRBV5-4 and TRBJ2-2; D is undetermined. V lost 3 bases to trimming and J lost 4 bases, with 7 bases between them. The CDR3 is made up of 13 amino acids. In germline, CDR1 is SGHNT, CDR2 YYREEE (reference sequence). CDR3 region: CASSSGGTGELFF. As DNA, the CDR3 is TGTGCCAGCAGCTCCGGTGGCACCGGGGAGCTGTTTTTT.

V usage is TRBV7-2 and J usage is TRBJ2-6, with 9 bases lining up with TRBD1. The V gene end was trimmed by 5 bases and the J gene end by 2 bases; junction bases not matched to a gene: 4. This CDR3 is built from 16 residues. Germline assignment: CDR1 SGHTA and CDR2 FQGNSA. CDR3 in amino acids: CASSRGTGTGANVLTF. As DNA, the CDR3 is TGTGCCAGCAGCCGAGGGACAGGGACTGGGGCCAACGTCCTGACTTTC.

This clone appeared a single time. The rearrangement uses TRBV25-1 and TRBJ2-5; D may be TRBD2 (6 bases). This CDR3 is 14 amino acids long. Germline V gene lookup returns CDR1 MGHDK and CDR2 SYGVNS. The V end was cut by 1 base, the J end by 1 base, with 7 bases between. CDR3 loop: CASSELGGQETQYF. The DNA of the CDR3 is TGTGCCAGCAGTGAATTGGGGGGCCAAGAGACCCAGTACTTC.

The chain links TRBV29-1 to TRBJ2-5; perhaps TRBD1 as D (6 bases). Germline lookup yields CDR1 SQVTM and CDR2 ANQGSEA. The V and J ends lost 7 bases and 1 base respectively, with 13 bases between them. The CDR3 contains 13 residues. The CDR3 DNA reads TGCAGCGCTCTGGACAGATCCCAAGAGACCCAGTACTTC. Residues: CSALDRSQETQYF.

The genes are TRBV6-6 and TRBJ2-5; the D gene is possibly TRBD2 (7 bases). This CDR3 is built from 15 residues. CDR1 and CDR2 from the germline V gene are MNHNY and SVGAGI (reference sequence). The V end was cut by 4 bases, the J end by 3 bases, with 15 bases between. CDR3 in amino acids: CASSWDRGAKETQYF. The CDR3 DNA reads TGTGCCAGCAGTTGGGACCGGGGGGCCAAAGAGACCCAGTACTTC.